The 25 T cell receptor beta chains reported below all come from one sample, sequenced in a study of CXCR3-negative and CXCR3-positive naive CD8 T cells. General observations from the study: CXCR3-positive naive cells carried more hydrophobic TRB CDR3s than CXCR3-negative ones.

Antigen specificity for these receptors is unknown. The TRB cDNA libraries were prepared by 5' RACE with UMI labels. TCRdb processed the 5' RACE reads again and assigns one entry to each CDR3 protein, with no DNA. The sample has 60,000 to 70,000 distinct CDR3 sequences. Material: naive CXCR3+ CD8+ T cells from blood. Subset specified: CD45RO-CCR7+CD27+CD95- naive CD8+ T cells expressing CXCR3 (TNR3+). These receptors came from a human donor in good health. Some clones in this sample may be carry-over from other donors' samples.

The chain employs TRBV2 and TRBJ2-7. The CDR3 length is 13 residues. Germline CDR1 and CDR2: SNHLY and FYNNEI. CDR3 sequence: CASSDRVHYEQYF.

This chain joins TRBV10-3 and TRBJ2-2; TCRdb outputs TRBD1, but without DNA this stays unchecked. The CDR3 runs to 15 residues. Per germline, CDR1 ENHRY and CDR2 SYGVKD. The CDR3 region is CAIRDGQGLTGELFF.

This chain joins TRBV7-7 and TRBJ2-3. Germline-derived CDR1 and CDR2 are SSHAT and FNYEAQ (reference sequence). The CDR3 loop spans 15 amino acids. The CDR3 spells CASSLTGTSGDTQYF.

The rearrangement links TRBV7-9 to TRBJ1-2; the D gene TCRdb calls, TRBD1, cannot be checked with no DNA. The CDR3 totals 15 residues. In germline, CDR1 is SEHNR, CDR2 FQNEAQ (reference sequence). CDR3 amino acids: CASSSGTDYNYGYTF.

CDR3 amino acids: CASSHIPVRRSSYNEQFF. The chain employs TRBV4-1 and TRBJ2-1. The V gene's germline CDR1 is MGHRA and CDR2 YSYEKL. This CDR3 is built from 18 residues.

The V call is TRBV19, the J call TRBJ2-5; the D call of TRBD1 rests on TCRdb alone, since no DNA is present to check it. Germline CDR1 is LNHDA and CDR2 is SQIVND (reference sequence). The CDR3 is 13 residues long. The CDR3 spells CASKSGGLETQYF.

The J gene is TRBJ2-7, the V gene TRBV29-1; TCRdb indicates TRBD1, and absent DNA this call remains unverified. The length of the CDR3 is 15 residues. The V gene's germline CDR1 is SQVTM and CDR2 ANQGSEA. Here the CDR3 reads CSVEDMQGSSYEQYF.

The chain is built from TRBV9 and TRBJ1-2. Germline CDR1 and CDR2: SGDLS and YYNGEE. The CDR3 runs 16 residues. This chain's CDR3 is CASSTANRQALYGYTF.

CDR3 amino acids: CASTTPAEGPYNEQFF. The chain combines TRBV28 with TRBJ2-1; the TRBD2 assignment by TCRdb is unverifiable without DNA. There are 16 residues in the CDR3. From germline, CDR1 is MDHEN and CDR2 SYDVKM.

This chain uses TRBV7-6 with TRBJ2-2. The CDR3 covers 19 residues. Germline assignment: CDR1 SGHVS and CDR2 FNYEAQ. The chain's CDR3 is CASSLAGSFSSENTGELFF.

This chain's CDR3 is CASSQDRGSQPQHF. The rearrangement links TRBV6-6 to TRBJ1-5; with no DNA, the TCRdb D assignment of TRBD1 cannot be verified. The CDR3 is 14 amino acids. CDR1 and CDR2 (germline): MNHNY, SVGAGI (reference sequence).

This rearrangement joins TRBV10-3 to TRBJ1-1. The CDR3 runs to 13 residues. Germline V gene sequence: CDR1 ENHRY, CDR2 SYGVKD. The CDR3 is CAINEGGDTEAFF.

The chain employs TRBV20-1 and TRBJ2-1; the D gene TCRdb calls, TRBD2, cannot be checked with no DNA. Germline CDR1 DFQATT, CDR2 SNEGSKA (reference sequence). The CDR3 totals 13 residues. The CDR3 region is CSASMAPYNEQFF.

V usage is TRBV29-1 and J usage is TRBJ2-7; TCRdb indicates TRBD2, and absent DNA this call remains unverified. This CDR3 is 13 amino acids long. The germline gives CDR1 SQVTM, CDR2 ANQGSEA. The CDR3: CSVDPSGDYEQYF.

The chain employs TRBV4-3 and TRBJ2-5; checking the TCRdb D call of TRBD1 is not possible without DNA. The CDR3 covers 16 residues. Germline CDR1 and CDR2: LGHNA and YSLEER. CDR3 protein: CASSHLDRGQEETQYF.

The chain is built from TRBV6-1 and TRBJ2-2. The germline CDR1 and CDR2 sequences are MNHNS and SASEGT. The length of the CDR3 is 15 residues. Here the CDR3 reads CASSEEAANTGELFF.

V gene TRBV5-1 combines with J gene TRBJ1-2; TCRdb selects TRBD1, and the lack of DNA leaves this call unchecked. Germline loops: CDR1 SGHRS, CDR2 YFSETQ. The CDR3 loop spans 13 amino acids. Here the CDR3 reads CASSYGTGDGYTF. The full variable domain, in which reference TRBV5-1 and TRBJ1-2 provide the parts outside the CDR3, is KAGVTQTPRYLIKTRGQQVTLSCSPISGHRSVSWYQQTPGQGLQFLFEYFSETQRNKGNFPGRFSGRQFSNSRSEMNVSTLELGDSALYLCASSYGTGDGYTFGSGTRLTVV.

The J gene is TRBJ2-2, the V gene TRBV6-6. Germline V gives CDR1 MNHNY, CDR2 SVGAGI (reference sequence). The CDR3 is 17 amino acids. This chain's CDR3 is CASSYSSQIIDTGELFF.

The chain employs TRBV7-9 and TRBJ2-2; the D call from TCRdb, TRBD2, cannot be confirmed without DNA. Germline CDR1 SEHNR, CDR2 FQNEAQ (reference sequence). The CDR3 loop spans 17 amino acids. The CDR3 protein is CASSPTANPSPTGELFF.

The genes are TRBV20-1 and TRBJ2-7; the TCRdb D gene call, TRBD2, has no DNA to confirm it. The CDR3 is 15 residues long. Looked up from germline, CDR1 is DFQATT and CDR2 is SNEGSKA (reference sequence). CDR3 amino acids: CSATSRATNLYEQYF.

The chain is built from TRBV28 and TRBJ1-1. Per the germline V gene, CDR1 is MDHEN and CDR2 is SYDVKM. The CDR3 runs 13 residues. CDR3 region: CASSFRGNTEAFF.

The rearrangement links TRBV28 to TRBJ1-6. CDR1 is MDHEN, CDR2 SYDVKM, per germline. This CDR3 has 14 residues. CDR3 residues: CASSPRGGGAPLHF. The whole variable domain, remainder taken from reference TRBV28 and TRBJ1-6, is DVKVTQSSRYLVKRTGEKVFLECVQDMDHENMFWYRQDPGLGLRLIYFSYDVKMKEKGDIPEGYSVSREKKERFSLILESASTNQTSMYLCASSPRGGGAPLHFGNGTRLTVT.

This chain uses TRBV6-5 with TRBJ2-1; no DNA is available, so the TRBD2 call from TCRdb remains unchecked. CDR3 length equals 16 residues. Germline CDR1 is MNHEY and CDR2 is SVGAGI. CDR3 in amino acids: CASSYTGTSGYNEQFF.

This chain connects TRBV6-5 to TRBJ2-2; there is no DNA to check the TCRdb D call of TRBD1. Germline CDR1 reads MNHEY; CDR2 reads SVGAGI. There are 15 residues in the CDR3. CDR3 protein: CASSSNRVHTGELFF.

The V and J genes are TRBV28 and TRBJ2-1; there is no DNA to check the TCRdb D call of TRBD2. The CDR3 extends over 15 amino acids. CDR1 and CDR2 (germline): MDHEN, SYDVKM. CDR3 sequence reads: CASSFSSGRFGEQFF.